The source of this T cell receptor beta chain is a study of chemoradiotherapy in HPV16-positive cancers. The overall study: Candidate HPV-specific clones and shared TCR motifs came from two HPV16-positive patients. Study results and limitations: Functional assays defining HPV-specific T cells used only a couple of HPV16-positive patients.

Data came from immunoSEQ multiplex PCR; TCRdb stores just in-frame clones and leaves some out. The table includes 4,500 to 6,500 clones, roughly 92% detected once. Germline V gene lookup returns CDR1 LGHNA and CDR2 YSLEER. This CDR3 spans 16 amino acids. V shed 0 bases and J shed 1 base, with 7 bases lying between them. About this clone: Its antigen is unidentified.

The chain links TRBV4-3 to TRBJ2-6; possibly TRBD2 for D (5 bases). Source: blood, taken from a patient who underwent chemoradiotherapy. This clonotype was sampled from a human donor with HPV-associated anogenital cancer. This CDR3 is CASSQDTGSGANVLTF. DNA of the CDR3: TGCGCCAGCAGCCAAGATACGGGGTCTGGGGCCAACGTCCTGACTTTC.